This TCR beta chain came from a study of blood T cell repertoires in COVID-19. Per the authors' pipeline: Cell counts per sample came from amplifying reference gene primers. Assay used: immunoSEQ multiplex PCR; TCRdb lists only in-frame clones, some missing. V, J and clone size were drawn from that table, and D and trimming were deduced from the DNA. This sample has 190,000 or so clones, with 80% to 90% found just once. Germline V gene data show CDR1 as SGDLS and CDR2 as YYNGEE. Germline trimming cut 5 bases from V and 3 bases from J; bases unmatched to any gene: 6. The CDR3 covers 15 residues. Sequenced input: peripheral blood. This sequence originates from a man aged 55 to 69 who had recovered from COVID-19. This chain connects TRBV9 to TRBJ2-7; 12 bases line up with TRBD1. CDR3 nucleotide sequence: TGTGCCAGCAGTGATGGGACAGGGGGCGACTACGAGCAGTACTTC. Residues: CASSDGTGGDYEQYF. The full variable domain, its missing parts supplied by reference TRBV9 and TRBJ2-7, is DSGVTQTPKHLITATGQRVTLRCSPRSGDLSVYWYQQSLDQGLQFLIQYYNGEERAKGNILERFSAQQFPDLHSELNLSSLELGDSALYFCASSDGTGGDYEQYFGPGTRLTVT.